This T cell receptor (beta chain) came from a study of PD-L1 blockade in urothelial cancer. The CDR3 consists of 14 residues. Per germline, CDR1 MNHNS and CDR2 SASEGT. Between the trimmed V and J ends, which lost 8 bases and 5 bases, there was a span of 18 bases. Sequencing was performed with immunoSEQ multiplex PCR; in TCRdb, only in-frame clones are kept and a portion is missing. The table lists 40,000 or so clones, approximately 77% of them singletons. The gene calls are TRBV6-1 and TRBJ1-1; the D is unclear. The receptor was derived from a man between 65 and 85 years old with urothelial cancer. The sequencing used PBMCs, collected around atezolizumab (anti-PD-L1) treatment. CDR3: CASGETDLPTEAFF. The DNA of the CDR3 is TGTGCCAGCGGGGAGACTGATCTTCCTACTGAAGCTTTCTTT.